This is a list of T cell receptor beta chains from one sample in a study of shared clonotypes between healthy human individuals. The table came from immunoSEQ multiplex PCR; TCRdb's copy has only in-frame clones and leaves some out. The table includes approximately 350,000 clones, just over 95% detected once. Sequencing was performed on memory CD8+ T cells sorted from blood. Every receptor here comes from a man aged 25-40 years in good health. CDR3s include the opening cysteine and the closing phenylalanine or tryptophan. Fields, in order: D gene, V gene, J gene, CDR3 protein, CDR3 DNA. A D gene is named only where the DNA matches it firmly.

TRBD1,TRBV7-8,TRBJ2-1,CASSQGTAYNEQFF,TGTGCCAGCAGCCAGGGGACAGCCTACAATGAGCAGTTCTTC
.,TRBV6-5,TRBJ1-2,CASSYSDNYGYTF,TGTGCCAGCAGTTATTCTGACAACTATGGCTACACCTTC
.,TRBV6-5,TRBJ1-3,CASSYNSGNTIYF,TGTGCCAGCAGTTACAACTCTGGAAACACCATATATTTT
.,TRBV1,TRBJ1-4,CTSSQKAREKLFF,TGCACCAGCAGCCAAAAGGCCCGAGAAAAACTGTTTTTT
.,TRBV19,TRBJ1-4,CASLLPQGAVREKLFF,TGTGCCAGTCTTCTCCCCCAGGGAGCCGTTCGTGAAAAACTGTTTTTT
.,TRBV6-4,TRBJ2-7,CASSGYYEQYF,TGTGCCAGCAGTGGATACTACGAGCAGTACTTC
.,TRBV30,TRBJ1-1,CAWTKPEAFF,TGTGCCTGGACGAAACCTGAAGCTTTCTTT
.,TRBV6-6,TRBJ2-3,CASTSTPGLLWDTQYF,TGTGCCAGCACCTCTACCCCGGGACTCCTCTGGGATACGCAGTATTTT
.,TRBV19,TRBJ2-1,CASTPVSSYNEQFF,TGTGCCAGTACCCCGGTAAGCTCCTACAATGAGCAGTTCTTC
.,TRBV6-1,TRBJ2-7,CASSDGEQYF,TGTGCCAGCAGTGATGGCGAGCAGTACTTC